This T cell receptor beta chain was retrieved from a study of T cell repertoires in cytomegalovirus infection. Study-wide context: A matching HLA type, together with CMV infection, was signaled by public TCR beta signatures.

With regard to this clonotype: No antigen is known for it.

TCRdb ran MiXCR on the reads and lists one entry per CDR3 protein. The table shows 90,000 to 130,000 distinct CDR3 sequences, with around 10% occurring only once. Points from the study as a whole: HLA-C-restricted, CMV-specific TCR beta clonotypes were dominant ex vivo. Cumulative frequency (of public TCR beta family members) identified carriers of CMV plus the relevant HLA.

This TCR came from a human donor in good health (CMV status not recorded). Some clones in this sample may be carry-over from other donors' samples. The sequenced sample consisted of PBMCs, sequenced either directly or after in vitro stimulation (not recorded which).

The CDR3 DNA sequence: TGTGCCAGCAGTTATGGGACAGGGTCCTCCTACGAGCAGTACTTC. It is translated as CASSYGTGSSYEQYF. V and J are TRBV27 and TRBJ2-7; 9 nucleotides match TRBD1. The CDR3 is made up of 15 amino acids. V shed 4 bases, J shed 0 bases, and the junction held 4 bases outside the gene matches. The germline CDR1 and CDR2 sequences are MNHEY and SMNVEV (reference sequence).